Listed below are T cell receptor beta chains from one sample, sequenced in a study of T cells after posttransplantation cyclophosphamide. The assay was immunoSEQ multiplex PCR, and TCRdb's table has in-frame clones only and misses some. The sample lists 17,000 or so clones, 92% occurring once. Sample: CD4+ T cells sorted from blood, taken after allogeneic stem cell transplant with posttransplant cyclophosphamide. The receptors come from a male patient aged 55-69 years who received an allogeneic stem cell transplant from a related donor and was CMV-positive. A subset of T cells may come from the graft donor. Both conserved end residues are part of each CDR3. D genes are given only for firm matches. Part of the rows lack a size; the others show once, few, many or a class for expanded clones.

V gene: TRBV7-2; D gene: -; clone size: -; J gene: TRBJ1-2; CDR3 DNA: TGTGCCAGCAGCTCCCCCAGCTTGGCCGGGGACTACACCTTC; CDR3 protein: CASSSPSLAGDYTF
V gene: TRBV9; D gene: -; clone size: -; J gene: TRBJ2-1; CDR3 DNA: TGTGCCAGCAGCGTAATGGAGGGATTCGGTGAGCAGTTCTTC; CDR3 protein: CASSVMEGFGEQFF
V gene: TRBV6-1; D gene: -; clone size: -; J gene: TRBJ1-2; CDR3 DNA: TGTGCCAGCAGTGAAGGATACAGTAACTATGGCTACACCTTC; CDR3 protein: CASSEGYSNYGYTF
V gene: TRBV4-1; D gene: TRBD1; clone size: -; J gene: TRBJ2-7; CDR3 DNA: TGCGCCAGCAGCCCCTCCCGGGACAGGATCGACTACGAGCAGTACTTC; CDR3 protein: CASSPSRDRIDYEQYF
V gene: TRBV5-1; D gene: -; clone size: -; J gene: TRBJ2-3; CDR3 DNA: TGCGCCAGCAGCTTGGACGGACTAGGGGGGACAGATACGCAGTATTTT; CDR3 protein: CASSLDGLGGTDTQYF
V gene: TRBV10-3; D gene: -; clone size: -; J gene: TRBJ2-5; CDR3 DNA: TGTGCCATCAGTAATGACCGGGGTCAAGAGACCCAGTACTTC; CDR3 protein: CAISNDRGQETQYF
V gene: TRBV4-2; D gene: -; clone size: once; J gene: TRBJ2-7; CDR3 DNA: TGTGCCAGCAGCCAAGATCCCGGGACTGCCTTCGAGCAGTACTTC; CDR3 protein: CASSQDPGTAFEQYF
V gene: TRBV5-5; D gene: -; clone size: once; J gene: TRBJ1-1; CDR3 DNA: TGTGCCAGCAGCCCCCAGGAATTATTAGGAGCTTTCTTT; CDR3 protein: CASSPQELLGAFF
V gene: TRBV5-6; D gene: -; clone size: -; J gene: TRBJ2-5; CDR3 DNA: TGTGCCAGCAGCTTGCCGGGAATACAAGAGACCCAGTACTTC; CDR3 protein: CASSLPGIQETQYF
V gene: TRBV6-5; D gene: -; clone size: -; J gene: TRBJ1-2; CDR3 DNA: TGTGCCAGCACCGAAGGGGACAAAATATACACCTTC; CDR3 protein: CASTEGDKIYTF
V gene: TRBV5-1; D gene: TRBD2; clone size: -; J gene: TRBJ2-5; CDR3 DNA: TGCGCCAGCAGCTTAGGGACTAGAAAAGGAGAGACCCAGTACTTC; CDR3 protein: CASSLGTRKGETQYF
V gene: TRBV7-2; D gene: -; clone size: -; J gene: TRBJ2-7; CDR3 DNA: TGTGCCAGCAGCCCCCCAGGGGGAGGCTACGAGCAGTACTTC; CDR3 protein: CASSPPGGGYEQYF
V gene: TRBV7-2; D gene: -; clone size: -; J gene: TRBJ1-5; CDR3 DNA: TGTGCCAGCAACCTCCAGGGTAGCAATCAGCCCCAGCATTTT; CDR3 protein: CASNLQGSNQPQHF
V gene: TRBV28; D gene: -; clone size: -; J gene: TRBJ1-3; CDR3 DNA: TGTGCCAACCCGGGTACCTTTGGAAACACCATATATTTT; CDR3 protein: CANPGTFGNTIYF
V gene: TRBV27; D gene: TRBD1; clone size: -; J gene: TRBJ1-5; CDR3 DNA: TGTGCCAGCAGTTTGAGGGGGCCATATCAGCCCCAGCATTTT; CDR3 protein: CASSLRGPYQPQHF
V gene: TRBV2; D gene: -; clone size: -; J gene: TRBJ2-3; CDR3 DNA: TGTGCCAGCGGGGAGTCACGGGGAACAGATACGCAGTATTTT; CDR3 protein: CASGESRGTDTQYF
V gene: TRBV4-3; D gene: -; clone size: -; J gene: TRBJ2-4; CDR3 DNA: TGCGCCAGCAGCCCTCACCTCAGGGATGAGGTAGCCAAAAACATTCAGTACTTC; CDR3 protein: CASSPHLRDEVAKNIQYF
V gene: TRBV6-1; D gene: -; clone size: -; J gene: TRBJ1-3; CDR3 DNA: TGTGCCAGCAGGCGGACTCCCTCTGGAAACACCATATATTTT; CDR3 protein: CASRRTPSGNTIYF
V gene: TRBV7-2; D gene: TRBD1; clone size: -; J gene: TRBJ1-2; CDR3 DNA: TGTGCCAGCAGCCAGGACAGGGACCGGGGCTACACCTTC; CDR3 protein: CASSQDRDRGYTF
V gene: TRBV28; D gene: TRBD1; clone size: -; J gene: TRBJ2-7; CDR3 DNA: TGTGCCAGCAGTGGGACAGGGCTAAACTACGAGCAGTACTTC; CDR3 protein: CASSGTGLNYEQYF
V gene: TRBV15; D gene: TRBD1; clone size: -; J gene: TRBJ2-7; CDR3 DNA: TGTGCCACCAGCAGAGGGACAGGGGACGGCGAGCAGTACTTC; CDR3 protein: CATSRGTGDGEQYF
V gene: TRBV7-9; D gene: -; clone size: -; J gene: TRBJ2-5; CDR3 DNA: TGTGCCAGCAGCTTTTGGGGGGAAGAGACCCAGTACTTC; CDR3 protein: CASSFWGEETQYF
V gene: TRBV7-8; D gene: -; clone size: once; J gene: TRBJ1-4; CDR3 DNA: TGTGCCAGCAGCTTGGGAGGTGGGGTGGAACTGTTTTTT; CDR3 protein: CASSLGGGVELFF
V gene: TRBV6-1; D gene: TRBD1; clone size: -; J gene: TRBJ1-2; CDR3 DNA: TGTGCCAGCAGTGAATTGGCAGGGGGGTATGGCTACACCTTC; CDR3 protein: CASSELAGGYGYTF
V gene: TRBV7-9; D gene: TRBD1; clone size: -; J gene: TRBJ1-1; CDR3 DNA: TGTGCCAGCAGCTTATCAGGGGGGGAAGCTTTCTTT; CDR3 protein: CASSLSGGEAFF
V gene: TRBV19; D gene: TRBD1; clone size: -; J gene: TRBJ2-5; CDR3 DNA: TGTGCCAGTAGTATACCCGGGACAGGGGGCCTCGGTGGGGCCCAGTACTTC; CDR3 protein: CASSIPGTGGLGGAQYF
V gene: TRBV7-3; D gene: -; clone size: -; J gene: TRBJ1-1; CDR3 DNA: TGTGCCAGCAGCTTAAGTTCGGGGGAATACACTGAAGCTTTCTTT; CDR3 protein: CASSLSSGEYTEAFF
V gene: TRBV11-3; D gene: TRBD2; clone size: -; J gene: TRBJ2-1; CDR3 DNA: TGTGCCAGCAGCCTGGGGACTAGCGGGGGGGCGAATGAGCAGTTCTTC; CDR3 protein: CASSLGTSGGANEQFF
V gene: TRBV18; D gene: -; clone size: -; J gene: TRBJ2-3; CDR3 DNA: TGTGCCAGCTCCCTGTGGGGGGACGGACGCACAGATACGCAGTATTTT; CDR3 protein: CASSLWGDGRTDTQYF
V gene: TRBV7-6; D gene: TRBD1; clone size: -; J gene: TRBJ2-3; CDR3 DNA: TGTGCCAGCAGCATTGACAGGGTGGGAGGCACAGATACGCAGTATTTT; CDR3 protein: CASSIDRVGGTDTQYF
V gene: TRBV5-1; D gene: TRBD1; clone size: once; J gene: TRBJ1-4; CDR3 DNA: TGCGCCAGCACGACAGGGTCGGCTAATGAAAAACTGTTTTTT; CDR3 protein: CASTTGSANEKLFF
V gene: TRBV11-3; D gene: TRBD1; clone size: -; J gene: TRBJ2-1; CDR3 DNA: TGTGCCAGCAGCCACAGGGGGCCGGACGAGCAGTTCTTC; CDR3 protein: CASSHRGPDEQFF
V gene: TRBV5-4; D gene: -; clone size: -; J gene: TRBJ2-7; CDR3 DNA: TGTGCCAGCAGTCAAGACTACAGCTCCTACGAGCAGTACTTC; CDR3 protein: CASSQDYSSYEQYF
V gene: TRBV28; D gene: -; clone size: -; J gene: TRBJ1-1; CDR3 DNA: TGTGCCAGCAGACGGCACATCGCGGTCGTCTTAGGAGCTTTCTTT; CDR3 protein: CASRRHIAVVLGAFF
V gene: TRBV7-2; D gene: -; clone size: -; J gene: TRBJ2-7; CDR3 DNA: TGTGCCAGCAGCTTATCCGGGACAACCTCCAACGAGCAGTACTTC; CDR3 protein: CASSLSGTTSNEQYF
V gene: TRBV28; D gene: TRBD1; clone size: -; J gene: TRBJ1-5; CDR3 DNA: TGTGCCAGCAGTTTTTTGGACAGGGGCAATCAGCCCCAGCATTTT; CDR3 protein: CASSFLDRGNQPQHF
V gene: TRBV7-8; D gene: -; clone size: -; J gene: TRBJ2-2; CDR3 DNA: TGTGCCAGCAGCCGTGCTCCAGGGGAAACCGGGGAGCTGTTTTTT; CDR3 protein: CASSRAPGETGELFF
V gene: TRBV18; D gene: -; clone size: -; J gene: TRBJ1-4; CDR3 DNA: TGTGCCAGCTCACCAACCGATGGAGCGGGGGATGAAAAACTGTTTTTT; CDR3 protein: CASSPTDGAGDEKLFF
V gene: TRBV19; D gene: TRBD1; clone size: -; J gene: TRBJ2-7; CDR3 DNA: TGTGCCAGTAGCGCACAGGGGGCGCGGTACGAGCAGTACTTC; CDR3 protein: CASSAQGARYEQYF
V gene: TRBV10-2; D gene: -; clone size: -; J gene: TRBJ1-3; CDR3 DNA: TGCGCCAGCTCTCCCCTCAACACCATATATTTT; CDR3 protein: CASSPLNTIYF
V gene: TRBV25-1; D gene: TRBD1; clone size: -; J gene: TRBJ1-6; CDR3 DNA: TGTGCCAGCAGTGTAGGGACAGGGGGCTATAATTCACCCCTCCACTTT; CDR3 protein: CASSVGTGGYNSPLHF
V gene: TRBV28; D gene: -; clone size: -; J gene: TRBJ2-5; CDR3 DNA: TGTGCCAGCAGTTTGGGCGGACAGCAGGAGACCCAGTACTTC; CDR3 protein: CASSLGGQQETQYF
V gene: TRBV7-8; D gene: TRBD2; clone size: -; J gene: TRBJ2-7; CDR3 DNA: TGTGCCAGCAGCATGCAGACCGGGACTAGCGTCTACGAGCAGTACTTC; CDR3 protein: CASSMQTGTSVYEQYF
V gene: TRBV6-1; D gene: TRBD1; clone size: once; J gene: TRBJ1-2; CDR3 DNA: TGTGCCAGCAGTGAAACAGGGGGAAACTATGGCTACACCTTC; CDR3 protein: CASSETGGNYGYTF
V gene: TRBV11-3; D gene: TRBD2; clone size: -; J gene: TRBJ2-2; CDR3 DNA: TGTGCCAGCAGCTTCCTATCCCTGAGCGGGGACAACACCGGGGAGCTGTTTTTT; CDR3 protein: CASSFLSLSGDNTGELFF
V gene: TRBV7-3; D gene: TRBD1; clone size: -; J gene: TRBJ2-5; CDR3 DNA: TGTGCCAGCAGCACAGGGGATGGGGAGACCCAGTACTTC; CDR3 protein: CASSTGDGETQYF
V gene: TRBV11-3; D gene: TRBD1; clone size: -; J gene: TRBJ2-3; CDR3 DNA: TGTGCCAGCAGCCCTGGGACAGGGGAGGATACGCAGTATTTT; CDR3 protein: CASSPGTGEDTQYF
V gene: TRBV9; D gene: -; clone size: once; J gene: TRBJ1-3; CDR3 DNA: TGTGCCAGCAGCGTAGCCCCGGACAGCTCTGGAAACACCATATATTTT; CDR3 protein: CASSVAPDSSGNTIYF
V gene: TRBV6-1; D gene: TRBD1; clone size: -; J gene: TRBJ1-4; CDR3 DNA: TGTGCCAGCAACTCGGACAGGCTAAGGGAAAAACTGTTTTTT; CDR3 protein: CASNSDRLREKLFF
V gene: TRBV4-1; D gene: -; clone size: -; J gene: TRBJ1-4; CDR3 DNA: TGCGCCAGCAGCCAACGGACCAGTACCTGGGGGGGGGCAACTAATGAAAAACTGTTTTTT; CDR3 protein: CASSQRTSTWGGATNEKLFF
V gene: TRBV5-1; D gene: -; clone size: -; J gene: TRBJ2-3; CDR3 DNA: TGCGCCAGCAGCTCGTCCGGTTACGGGATTAAGCAGTATTTT; CDR3 protein: CASSSSGYGIKQYF
V gene: TRBV6-5; D gene: -; clone size: few; J gene: TRBJ1-2; CDR3 DNA: TGTGCCAGCAGCGGTAGAGGCGGCAAAACTGGCTACACCTTC; CDR3 protein: CASSGRGGKTGYTF
V gene: TRBV28; D gene: -; clone size: -; J gene: TRBJ2-5; CDR3 DNA: TGTGCCAGCAGTCCCCCCGGCCAAGAGACCCAGTACTTC; CDR3 protein: CASSPPGQETQYF